Shown below are 4 T cell receptor beta chains from a single sample sequenced in a study of human T cells and chemical hapten exposure. MiXCR, run by TCRdb on the RACE reads, gives a single entry per CDR3 protein. The repertoire holds tens of thousands of distinct CDR3 sequences, with 9.5% to 13% as singletons. The time point was: patch test 3, about 24 weeks after DPC sensitization. As for treatment: therapeutic diphenylcyclopropenone sensitization with weekly scalp DPC. The material was whole blood, obtained in connection with sensitization to the hapten diphenylcyclopropenone (DPC). The receptors were gathered from a woman aged 25 to 39 with alopecia areata. Some clones in this sample may be carry-over from other donors' samples.

For the CDR3, the DNA is TGCAGGTCGGTCAAGGGGAACACTGAAGCTTTCTTT. This encodes CRSVKGNTEAFF. The rearrangement links TRBV20-1 to TRBJ1-1; D uncertain. The CDR3 runs 12 residues. Per germline, CDR1 DFQATT and CDR2 SNEGSKA (reference sequence).

This clonotype was detected many times. The chain combines TRBV18 with TRBJ2-1, with D possibly TRBD1 on 5 matching bases. The V gene's germline CDR1 is KGHSH and CDR2 LQKENI. This CDR3 contains 14 residues. Trimming pared 2 bases from V and 4 bases from J, leaving 9 bases between. The CDR3 nucleotides read TGTGCCAGCTCACCATCGACAGTTTACAATGAGCAGTTCTTC. Translating gives CASSPSTVYNEQFF. Filled out from reference TRBV18 and TRBJ2-1, the complete variable domain reads NAGVMQNPRHLVRRRGQEARLRCSPMKGHSHVYWYRQLPEEGLKFMVYLQKENIIDESGMPKERFSAEFPKEGPSILRIQQVVRGDSAAYFCASSPSTVYNEQFFGPGTRLTVL.

The chain links TRBV20-1 to TRBJ2-5; D is perhaps TRBD1 (6 bases). The CDR3 runs 12 residues. Trimming pared 8 bases from V and 3 bases from J, leaving 13 bases between. Germline V gene data show CDR1 as DFQATT and CDR2 as SNEGSKA (reference sequence). The CDR3 bases are TGCAGTTCCCGGACAGCCGAAGAGACCCAGTACTTC. Its protein product is CSSRTAEETQYF.

In its sample, this clonotype was seen many times. The chain links TRBV3-1 to TRBJ1-5; D unclear. The V gene lost 1 base and the J gene lost 0 bases, with 4 bases spanning the gap. The CDR3 spans 14 residues. The V gene's germline CDR1 is LGHDT and CDR2 YNNKEL (reference sequence). Here the CDR3 DNA reads TGTGCCAGCAGCCAAGCCGCTAGCAATCAGCCCCAGCATTTT. This translates into CASSQAASNQPQHF.